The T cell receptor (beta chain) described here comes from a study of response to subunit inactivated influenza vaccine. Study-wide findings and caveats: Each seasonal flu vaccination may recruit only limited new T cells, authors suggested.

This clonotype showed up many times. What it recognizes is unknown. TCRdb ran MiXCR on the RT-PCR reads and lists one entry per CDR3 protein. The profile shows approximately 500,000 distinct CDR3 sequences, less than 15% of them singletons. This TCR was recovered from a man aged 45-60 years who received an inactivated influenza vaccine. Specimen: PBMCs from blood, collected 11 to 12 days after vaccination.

The CDR3 reads CASSSASGANVLTF. The CDR3 region has the DNA TGTGCCAGCAGTTCTGCCTCTGGGGCCAACGTCCTGACTTTC. The rearrangement uses TRBV12-3 or TRBV12-4 and TRBJ2-6; no clear D gene. V was trimmed by 4 bases and J by 0 bases, leaving 4 bases between them. The length of the CDR3 is 14 residues.